The rows below give T cell receptor beta chains drawn from one sample of a study of PD-L1 blockade in urothelial cancer. Libraries were prepared by immunoSEQ multiplex PCR; TCRdb keeps only in-frame clonotypes and omits some of them. The data contain fewer than 25,000 clones, 87% of them singletons. Sequencing was performed on PBMCs, taken around atezolizumab (anti-PD-L1) treatment. All receptors come from a man over 45 with urothelial cancer. Each CDR3 is given with its conserved first and last residue. A D gene is named only where the DNA matches it firmly. Clone size is not always given. Where it is, it says once, few, many or a class for expanded clones.

v_call d_call clone_size cdr3_aa
TRBV4-3 . . CASSQTPGEQYF
TRBV3-1/TRBV3-2 . . CASGETQYF
TRBV6-6 TRBD1 . CASTNRGSEQYF
TRBV27 TRBD1 once CASILKEPRQGAGNTIYF
TRBV7-3 . . CASSLNPQGSYQETQYF
TRBV7-9 . . CASSLVAGRNEKLFF
TRBV30 TRBD1 . CAWSVQRGHNPDGYTF
TRBV10-1 . . CASSEWGHGSGELFF
TRBV7-3 TRBD1 . CASSLRTGGNQNTGELFF
TRBV7-9 . . CASSPTGWEQYF
TRBV5-1 TRBD1 . CASSHGQGAGEQYF
TRBV5-8 TRBD2 . CASSSGLAGALETQYF
TRBV6-4 . once CARDGDEQYF
TRBV12-5 TRBD2 . CASGSRLAGAFQETQYF
TRBV28 TRBD2 . CASSSPYSPPLAGVHNEQFF
TRBV7-9 . . CASSLVGGRAYNEQFF
TRBV25-1 TRBD1 once CASSEGQGTVETQYF
TRBV11-2 . . CASRAGSWSETQYF
TRBV5-1 TRBD1 . CASSLSTGGNLGTGELFF
TRBV7-9 . . CASAAREYNEQFF
TRBV5-4 . . CASSLGLVSHNEQFF
TRBV18 TRBD1 . CASSPYPDRGHKGANVLTF
TRBV7-2 . . CASSLQGGTDTQYF
TRBV4-3 TRBD2 . CASSLGLADTDTQYF
TRBV21-1 . once CASSNSGTSGYNEQFF
TRBV27 TRBD2 . CASSLLAGLSDTQYF
TRBV7-6 TRBD1 . CASSFAGTGDSYEQYF
TRBV11-2 TRBD1 . CASSLTGGPEKLFF
TRBV25-1 . . CASSRQGRAYEQYF
TRBV18 . . CASSPLPSTDTQYF
TRBV19 TRBD1 . CASRRDSQETQYF
TRBV19 . . CASSTIRERAQPQHF
TRBV6-5 TRBD1 . CASSQTQGSDSPLHF
TRBV18 . few CASSPGQLSNQPQHF
TRBV7-2 TRBD1 . CASSHGQGLGEQFF